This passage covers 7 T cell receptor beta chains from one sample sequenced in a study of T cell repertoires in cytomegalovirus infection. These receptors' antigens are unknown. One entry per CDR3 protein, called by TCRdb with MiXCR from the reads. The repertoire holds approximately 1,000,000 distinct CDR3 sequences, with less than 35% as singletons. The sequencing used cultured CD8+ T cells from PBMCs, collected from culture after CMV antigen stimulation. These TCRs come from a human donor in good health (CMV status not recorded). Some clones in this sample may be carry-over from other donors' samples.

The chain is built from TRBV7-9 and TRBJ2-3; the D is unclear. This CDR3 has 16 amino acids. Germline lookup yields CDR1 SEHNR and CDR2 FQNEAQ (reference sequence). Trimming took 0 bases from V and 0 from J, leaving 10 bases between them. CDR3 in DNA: TGTGCCAGCAGCTTAGCGAACCAAACCAGCACAGATACGCAGTATTTT. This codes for CASSLANQTSTDTQYF.

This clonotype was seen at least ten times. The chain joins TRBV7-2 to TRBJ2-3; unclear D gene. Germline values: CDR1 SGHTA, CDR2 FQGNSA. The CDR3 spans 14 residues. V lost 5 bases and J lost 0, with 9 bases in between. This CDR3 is CASSAYSSTDTQYF. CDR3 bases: TGTGCCAGCAGCGCGTATAGTAGCACAGATACGCAGTATTTT.

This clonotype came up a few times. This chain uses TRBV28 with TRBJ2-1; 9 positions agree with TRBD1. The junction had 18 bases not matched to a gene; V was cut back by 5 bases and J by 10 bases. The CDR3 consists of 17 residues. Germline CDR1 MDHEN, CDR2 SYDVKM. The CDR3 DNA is TGTGCCAGCAGTCCCTCGGGACAGGGCCAAGGTGGATGGGAGCAGTTCTTC. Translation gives CASSPSGQGQGGWEQFF.

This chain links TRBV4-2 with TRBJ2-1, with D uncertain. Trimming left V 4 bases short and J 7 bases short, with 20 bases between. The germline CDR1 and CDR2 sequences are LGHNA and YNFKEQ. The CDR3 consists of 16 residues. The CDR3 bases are TGTGCCAGCAGCCTAGAGGTCCGGACCTCCGGTAATGAGCAGTTCTTC. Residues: CASSLEVRTSGNEQFF.

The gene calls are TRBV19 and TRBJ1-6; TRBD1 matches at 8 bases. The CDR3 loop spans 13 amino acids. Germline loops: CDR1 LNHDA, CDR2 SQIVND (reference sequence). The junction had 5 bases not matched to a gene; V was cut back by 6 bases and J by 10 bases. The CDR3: CASRPRGLSPLHF. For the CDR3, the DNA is TGTGCCAGTAGGCCCAGGGGGCTGTCACCCCTCCACTTT.

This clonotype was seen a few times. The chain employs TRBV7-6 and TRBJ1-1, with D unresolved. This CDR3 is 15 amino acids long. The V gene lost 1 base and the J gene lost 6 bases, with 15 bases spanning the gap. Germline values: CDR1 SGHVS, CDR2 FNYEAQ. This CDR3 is CASSLEIGLRAEAFF. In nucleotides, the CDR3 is TGTGCCAGCAGCTTAGAGATTGGACTTCGCGCTGAAGCTTTCTTT.

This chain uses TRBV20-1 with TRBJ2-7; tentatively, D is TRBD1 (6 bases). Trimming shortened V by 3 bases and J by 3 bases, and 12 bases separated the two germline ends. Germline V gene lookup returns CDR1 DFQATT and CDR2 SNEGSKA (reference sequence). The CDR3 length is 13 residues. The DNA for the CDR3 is TGCAGTGCTAGCGGACAGATCATCTACGAGCAGTACTTC. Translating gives CSASGQIIYEQYF.